What follows are 25 T cell receptor beta chains derived from one specimen sequenced in a study of cytomegalovirus exposure and HLA in healthy donors. Use of 60 Vbeta and 13 Jbeta primers characterized the PCR. TCRdb's copy holds only in-frame clones and misses some; the assay was immunoSEQ multiplex PCR. The table has fewer than 250,000 clones, 80% to 85% seen once. Material for sequencing was PBMCs. These TCRs come from a woman in her 40s in good health and CMV-seronegative.

CDR3: CASRSTAGRAEAFF. The CDR3 DNA follows: TGTGCCAGCAGGTCAACGGCGGGTAGGGCTGAAGCTTTCTTT. The rearrangement joins TRBV7-3 to TRBJ1-1, with unresolved D. Germline loops: CDR1 SGHTA, CDR2 FQGTGA. The CDR3 loop spans 14 amino acids. V was cut by 6 bases and J by 6 bases, with 17 bases left in between.

CDR3 bases: TGTGCCACCAGCGGACGAGCCCGGCGGGAGGTCGCAGATACGCAGTATTTT. It is translated as CATSGRARREVADTQYF. The chain employs TRBV15 and TRBJ2-3, with TRBD2 matching over 8 bases. In germline, CDR1 is LNHNV, CDR2 YYDKDF (reference sequence). CDR3 length: 17 residues. Unmatched junction bases numbered 14, after V lost 5 bases and J lost 4 bases.

The chain links TRBV5-8 to TRBJ2-2, with TRBD1 as a possible D gene (5 bases). CDR1 SGHTS and CDR2 YDEGEE come from the germline V gene. This CDR3 region has 13 residues. The ends were cut back, 4 bases at V and 6 bases at J, with 10 bases in the middle. The CDR3 sequence is CASSRRQPGELFF. CDR3 nucleotides: TGTGCCAGCAGCAGACGACAGCCCGGGGAGCTGTTTTTT.

The chain uses TRBV5-1 and TRBJ2-7, with D tentatively TRBD1 (6 bases). With 2 bases removed from V and 0 bases from J, the gap between germline ends came to 9 bases. Per the germline V gene, CDR1 is SGHRS and CDR2 is YFSETQ. This CDR3 has 14 residues. The DNA of the CDR3 is TGCGCCAGCAGCTTTCAGGACAGCTCCTACGAGCAGTACGTC. Amino acid sequence: CASSFQDSSYEQYV.

This chain links TRBV7-2 with TRBJ2-4; maybe TRBD2 (6 bases). CDR3 length: 14 amino acids. Trimming stripped 5 bases from V and 7 bases from J, with 15 bases between. Germline values: CDR1 SGHTA, CDR2 FQGNSA. The CDR3 protein is CASSGPYGSNIQYF. CDR3 bases: TGTGCCAGCAGCGGCCCTTACGGGAGTAACATTCAGTACTTC. The full variable domain, rest sourced from reference TRBV7-2 and TRBJ2-4, is GAGVSQSPSNKVTEKGKDVELRCDPISGHTALYWYRQSLGQGLEFLIYFQGNSAPDKSGLPSDRFSAERTGGSVSTLTIQRTQQEDSAVYLCASSGPYGSNIQYFGAGTRLSVL.

A single count supports this clone. V is TRBV19 and J is TRBJ2-3, with D maybe TRBD2 (5 bases). Trimming removed 1 base from V and 4 bases from J, with 12 bases in between. Germline V gene lookup returns CDR1 LNHDA and CDR2 SQIVND (reference sequence). The CDR3 contains 15 residues. In DNA, the CDR3 is TGTGCCAGTAGTATAGGGACCGATAGCGCAGATACGCAGTATTTT. This translates into CASSIGTDSADTQYF.

The chain couples TRBV7-9 to TRBJ2-1, with a possible D match to TRBD2 (6 bases). Looked up from germline, CDR1 is SEHNR and CDR2 is FQNEAQ (reference sequence). The germline V and J ends were trimmed by 5 bases and 15 bases, with 14 bases remaining between them. This CDR3 has 11 amino acids. The CDR3 nucleotides read TGTGCCAGCAGCACGGGAGAAAACCGGTTCTTC. This encodes CASSTGENRFF.

The chain joins TRBV28 to TRBJ1-1; D call uncertain. Germline V gene data show CDR1 as MDHEN and CDR2 as SYDVKM. The CDR3 contains 13 residues. V gave up 3 bases and J gave up 3 bases, with 8 bases separating them. This CDR3 reads CASSLTPYTEAFF. The CDR3 nucleotides read TGTGCCAGCAGTTTGACACCTTACACTGAAGCTTTCTTT.

V is TRBV7-2 and J is TRBJ2-7, with TRBD1 matching over 8 bases. J was trimmed by 2 bases and V by 0 bases; bases with no gene match: 6. The CDR3 has 16 amino acids. Per the germline V gene, CDR1 is SGHTA and CDR2 is FQGNSA. DNA for the CDR3: TGTGCCAGCAGCTTAGCCGGACAGGGAATCCCCTACGAGCAGTACGTC. Translated, it gives CASSLAGQGIPYEQYV.

The chain is built from TRBV20-1 and TRBJ2-1, with D uncertain. This CDR3 is 11 amino acids long. Trimming removed 5 bases at V and 7 bases at J, with 9 bases between. Looked up from germline, CDR1 is DFQATT and CDR2 is SNEGSKA (reference sequence). The CDR3 loop is CSAALQNEQFF. The DNA for the CDR3 is TGCAGTGCTGCCCTCCAGAATGAGCAGTTCTTC.

The chain joins TRBV5-1 to TRBJ2-7; 7 bases map to TRBD2. The CDR3 extends over 17 amino acids. The germline CDR1 and CDR2 sequences are SGHRS and YFSETQ. V trimming: 5 bases; J trimming: 3 bases; junction bases outside the gene matches: 17. The CDR3 sequence: CASSSTRWGGPSYEQYF. Written as DNA, the CDR3 is TGCGCCAGCAGTTCCACACGTTGGGGAGGGCCAAGCTACGAGCAGTACTTC.

The CDR3 spells CASSGEYSGTPTDTQYF. Written as DNA, the CDR3 is TGTGCCAGCAGCGGGGAATATAGCGGGACCCCCACAGATACGCAGTATTTT. V gene TRBV9 combines with J gene TRBJ2-3; 8 bases are a match to TRBD2. Germline lookup yields CDR1 SGDLS and CDR2 YYNGEE. The CDR3 runs to 17 residues. V dropped 3 bases and J dropped 2; count of bases not matched to a gene: 11.

This sequence joins TRBV30 and TRBJ1-1; D may be TRBD1 (5 bases). V lost 4 bases, J lost 1 base, and 19 bases lay in between. Germline assignment: CDR1 GTSNPN and CDR2 SVGIG (reference sequence). The CDR3 runs 16 residues. CDR3 in amino acids: CAWNRFRDGWNTEAFF. DNA of the CDR3: TGTGCCTGGAATAGGTTCAGGGATGGGTGGAACACTGAAGCTTTCTTT.

V and J are TRBV4-3 and TRBJ1-3; TRBD1 might be the D (5 bases). V lost 0 bases and J 1 base, leaving 10 bases between the germline ends. There are 16 residues in the CDR3. Germline V gene lookup returns CDR1 LGHNA and CDR2 YSLEER. The CDR3, as DNA: TGCGCCAGCAGCCAAGACGTGGGGGGATCTGGAAACACCATATATTTT. Its translation is CASSQDVGGSGNTIYF.

The genes are TRBV5-1 and TRBJ2-7, with 10 bases lining up with TRBD1. This CDR3 is 14 amino acids long. CDR1 and CDR2 from the germline V gene are SGHRS and YFSETQ. V shed 4 bases, J shed 3 bases, and the junction held 4 bases outside the gene matches. The CDR3 sequence is CASSPGTGVYEQYF. Here the CDR3 DNA reads TGCGCCAGCAGCCCCGGGACAGGGGTCTACGAGCAGTACTTC.

This clone was found once. V gene TRBV5-1 combines with J gene TRBJ2-3, with 7 bases lining up with TRBD2. There are 16 residues in the CDR3. J lost 6 bases, V lost 3 bases, and 13 bases had no gene match. Germline CDR1 SGHRS, CDR2 YFSETQ. The CDR3 DNA follows: TGCGCCAGCAGCTCTTACGCGGGGAGGGGCGTGGATACGCAGTATTTT. As protein: CASSSYAGRGVDTQYF.

The chain employs TRBV18 and TRBJ1-1, with a tentative D call TRBD1 (5 bases). This CDR3 comprises 14 residues. V lost 6 bases, J lost 5 bases, and 16 bases lay in between. From germline, CDR1 is KGHSH and CDR2 LQKENI. The CDR3 DNA reads TGTGCCAGCTCCCGGGGGTCCGAGTGGACTGAAGCTTTCTTT. Translating gives CASSRGSEWTEAFF.

This chain connects TRBV6-5 to TRBJ1-1; D uncertain. V lost 2 bases, J lost 1 base, and 8 bases lay in between. The CDR3 covers 14 residues. Per germline, CDR1 MNHEY and CDR2 SVGAGI. CDR3 nucleotides: TGTGCCAGCAGTTACCGGAGGGCGAACACTGAAGCTTTCTTT. Translating it yields CASSYRRANTEAFF.

This chain joins TRBV5-1 and TRBJ1-1; 7 positions agree with TRBD1. The CDR3 is made up of 13 amino acids. Germline CDR1 reads SGHRS; CDR2 reads YFSETQ. With 4 bases clipped from V and 4 bases from J, the junction kept 4 bases outside the gene matches. This CDR3 is CASSNPGGTEAFF. CDR3 DNA: TGCGCCAGCAGCAATCCAGGGGGCACTGAAGCTTTCTTT.

The rearrangement links TRBV6-5 to TRBJ2-1; TRBD2 matches 14 bases. V shed 10 bases and J 9 bases; nucleotides not matched to a gene: 5. This CDR3 region has 13 residues. Germline V CDR1 and CDR2: MNHEY, SVGAGI. The CDR3 reads CAIGTSGSGEQFF. DNA for the CDR3: TGTGCCATCGGGACTAGCGGGAGTGGTGAGCAGTTCTTC.

This chain joins TRBV7-2 and TRBJ1-2; the D gene is possibly TRBD1 (5 bases). V was pared by 7 bases and J by 4 bases, with 16 bases between. The germline CDR1 and CDR2 sequences are SGHTA and FQGNSA. CDR3 length equals 14 residues. CDR3: CASNFPTGGYGYTF. The CDR3 DNA is TGTGCCAGCAACTTCCCCACGGGGGGCTATGGCTACACCTTC.

This clone was detected once. The chain has TRBV28 and TRBJ1-2, with a possible D match to TRBD1 (5 bases). The V and J ends lost 7 bases and 2 bases respectively, with 20 bases between them. The germline V gene has CDR1 MDHEN and CDR2 SYDVKM. The CDR3 runs to 16 residues. The DNA for the CDR3 is TGTGCCAGCACCTGGCCCGGACAAAGGGGCAACTATGGCTACACCTTC. This sequence encodes CASTWPGQRGNYGYTF.

The chain uses TRBV19 and TRBJ1-3; D call uncertain. Deletions cut 3 bases from V and 0 bases from J, with 9 bases between. The CDR3 spans 15 residues. Per germline, CDR1 LNHDA and CDR2 SQIVND (reference sequence). The CDR3 DNA follows: TGTGCCAGTAGTATTACACCCCGCTCTGGAAACACCATATATTTT. Protein: CASSITPRSGNTIYF.

This rearrangement joins TRBV19 to TRBJ1-3, with a possible D match to TRBD1 (6 bases). The V end was cut by 2 bases, the J end by 4 bases, with 9 bases between. Germline V gene sequence: CDR1 LNHDA, CDR2 SQIVND (reference sequence). The CDR3 length is 14 residues. The CDR3 region has the DNA TGTGCCAGTAGTATACCAGGGGCCGGAAACACCATATATTTT. It encodes CASSIPGAGNTIYF.

This chain links TRBV7-6 with TRBJ2-1; D is unresolved. Deletions cut 5 bases from V and 8 bases from J, with 13 bases between. The CDR3 totals 13 residues. Germline CDR1 and CDR2: SGHVS and FNYEAQ. The chain's CDR3 is CASSPGGGDEQFF. In nucleotides, the CDR3 is TGTGCCAGCAGCCCCGGCGGTGGCGATGAGCAGTTCTTC.